These 30 T cell receptor beta chains were sequenced from one sample in a study of blood T cell repertoires in COVID-19. Generated by immunoSEQ multiplex PCR, the TCRdb table keeps only in-frame clones and is missing some. The sample shows 150,000 to 200,000 clones, more than 90% of them seen only once. The sequenced material came from peripheral blood. Source of these receptors: a man aged 55 to 70 with active or convalescent COVID-19.

The chain recombines TRBV3-1 (or the pseudogene TRBV3-2) with TRBJ1-2; no clear D. Trimming stripped 5 bases from V and 2 bases from J, with 6 bases between. Germline V gene sequence: CDR1 LGHDT, CDR2 YNNKEL (reference sequence). The CDR3 is made up of 12 amino acids. For the CDR3, the DNA is TGTGCCAGCAGCTCCAGAAACTATGGCTACACCTTC. This translates into CASSSRNYGYTF.

The V gene is TRBV18, the J gene TRBJ2-1, with 8 bases that match TRBD2. The CDR3 is made up of 16 amino acids. Trimming took 3 bases from V and 3 from J; bases not matched to a gene: 7. Germline CDR1 reads KGHSH; CDR2 reads LQKENI. The CDR3 coding sequence is TGTGCCAGCTCACCGATGGGACTAGGAGTCTACAATGAGCAGTTCTTC. Encoded protein: CASSPMGLGVYNEQFF.

The chain carries TRBV28 and TRBJ1-1; D not certain. Deletions cut 5 bases from V and 9 bases from J, with 16 bases between. Germline CDR1 is MDHEN and CDR2 is SYDVKM. There are 13 residues in the CDR3. CDR3 loop: CASSPSEGPKAFF. CDR3 bases: TGTGCCAGCAGTCCCAGTGAGGGTCCTAAAGCTTTCTTT.

The chain carries TRBV6-4 and TRBJ2-1; 12 nucleotides agree with TRBD2. The length of the CDR3 is 14 residues. The J segment lost 14 bases and the V segment lost 5 bases, leaving 10 bases of the junction unmatched. Germline CDR1 MRHNA, CDR2 SNTAGT. CDR3 loop: CASSPEASGRAKFF. In DNA, the CDR3 is TGTGCCAGCAGTCCTGAGGCTAGCGGGAGGGCCAAGTTCTTC.

A single count supports this clone. The rearrangement uses TRBV7-2 and TRBJ2-3; 12 bases are shared with TRBD2. The CDR3 has 16 residues. Germline V lookup: CDR1 SGHTA, CDR2 FQGNSA. The J segment lost 2 bases and the V segment lost 5 bases, leaving 5 bases of the junction unmatched. CDR3 loop: CASSPGLAGLTDTQYF. The DNA of the CDR3 is TGTGCCAGCAGCCCCGGACTAGCGGGGCTCACAGATACGCAGTATTTT.

The chain combines TRBV6-2 or TRBV6-3 with TRBJ2-7, with 14 bases fitting TRBD2. The germline CDR1 and CDR2 sequences are MNHEY and SVGEGT. V was clipped by 6 bases and J by 3 bases; unmatched bases: 4. CDR3 length: 15 residues. The CDR3: CASSRTSGGSYEQYF. The DNA of the CDR3 is TGTGCCAGCAGCCGGACTAGCGGGGGGAGCTACGAGCAGTACTTC.

This CDR3 is CASSLAADRNYEQYF. The CDR3 DNA reads as TGTGCCAGCAGCTTAGCGGCGGACAGAAACTACGAGCAGTACTTC. The chain is built from TRBV7-2 and TRBJ2-7; D is perhaps TRBD1 (6 bases). With 0 bases removed from V and 3 bases from J, the gap between germline ends came to 12 bases. This CDR3 spans 15 amino acids. Per the germline V gene, CDR1 is SGHTA and CDR2 is FQGNSA.

This clone turned up a few times. The J gene is TRBJ1-6, the V gene TRBV7-2; 8 bases are shared with TRBD1. CDR1 SGHTA and CDR2 FQGNSA come from the germline V gene. The CDR3 totals 15 residues. Trimming removed 1 base from V and 6 bases from J; junction bases left unmatched: 2. CDR3 residues: CASSLVTGGNSPLHF. The CDR3 DNA is TGTGCCAGCAGCTTAGTTACAGGGGGTAATTCACCCCTCCACTTT.

The chain employs TRBV2 and TRBJ2-3, with 10 bases identical to TRBD2. Germline assignment: CDR1 SNHLY and CDR2 FYNNEI. J gave up 0 bases and V 5 bases, and 5 bases lay outside the gene matches. CDR3 length equals 16 residues. The CDR3 sequence is CASSSQRGGSTDTQYF. In nucleotides, the CDR3 is TGTGCCAGCAGTTCCCAGCGGGGGGGGAGCACAGATACGCAGTATTTT.

Points on this clone: Within the sample, other DNA sequences also encode this same CDR3. The chain has TRBV19 and TRBJ1-5, with 7 bases that match TRBD1. Per the germline V gene, CDR1 is LNHDA and CDR2 is SQIVND (reference sequence). The length of the CDR3 is 15 residues. V lost 3 bases, J lost 2 bases, and 4 bases stayed unmatched. The CDR3 reads CASSIVGGGNQPQHF. CDR3 nucleotides: TGTGCCAGTAGTATTGTAGGGGGCGGCAATCAGCCCCAGCATTTT. The variable domain in full, with the rest retrieved from reference TRBV19 and TRBJ1-5, is DGGITQSPKYLFRKEGQNVTLSCEQNLNHDAMYWYRQDPGQGLRLIYYSQIVNDFQKGDIAEGYSVSREKKESFPLTVTSAQKNPTAFYLCASSIVGGGNQPQHFGDGTRLSIL.

This clone came up once. J is TRBJ1-5 and V is TRBV30; 8 nucleotides align to TRBD1. Germline CDR1 is GTSNPN and CDR2 is SVGIG (reference sequence). J gave up 5 bases and V 2 bases, and 8 bases lay outside the gene matches. The CDR3 consists of 15 residues. The CDR3 here is CAWSRQGLGYQPQHF. The CDR3 DNA reads as TGTGCCTGGAGTCGACAGGGGTTAGGATATCAGCCCCAGCATTTT.

For this clone: The sample carries other DNA sequences with the same CDR3. The chain joins TRBV20-1 to TRBJ1-1; the D is unclear. The CDR3 spans 11 residues. CDR1 DFQATT and CDR2 SNEGSKA come from the germline V gene (reference sequence). V was shortened by 6 bases and J by 1 base, with 6 bases between the two germline ends. As DNA, the CDR3 is TGCAGTGCGTCGGGGAACACTGAAGCTTTCTTT. It encodes CSASGNTEAFF.

The chain couples TRBV10-2 to TRBJ1-5; 11 bases are a match to TRBD1. The CDR3 has 14 residues. Germline lookup yields CDR1 WSHSY and CDR2 SAAADI. V was pared by 6 bases and J by 5 bases, with 3 bases of the junction left unmatched. The DNA of the CDR3 is TGCGCCAGCAGCCAGGACAGGGGGCATCAGCCCCAGCATTTT. As protein: CASSQDRGHQPQHF.

The chain has TRBV6-6 and TRBJ1-5, with 7 bases that match TRBD1. Germline V lookup: CDR1 MNHNY, CDR2 SVGAGI (reference sequence). After removal of 0 bases from V and 7 bases from J, the junction contained 3 bases not matched to a gene. The CDR3 length is 14 residues. Here the CDR3 DNA reads TGTGCCAGCAGTTACTCAGGGGGCGGGCAGCCCCAGCATTTT. Its translation: CASSYSGGGQPQHF.

The chain combines TRBV5-1 with TRBJ2-6; D gene unclear. Looked up from germline, CDR1 is SGHRS and CDR2 is YFSETQ. The CDR3 is made up of 15 amino acids. Deletions cut 2 bases from V and 1 base from J, with 7 bases between. The CDR3 DNA reads as TGCGCCAGCAGCTTAACAGAATCTGGGGCCAACGTCCTGACTTTC. As protein: CASSLTESGANVLTF.

The genes are TRBV10-1 and TRBJ2-7; 7 bases fit TRBD1. Trimming cost V 6 bases and J 3 bases; bases outside gene matches: 5. Germline V gene lookup returns CDR1 WNHNN and CDR2 SYGVQD (reference sequence). CDR3 length: 13 residues. CDR3 sequence reads: CASSPTGNYEQYF. The CDR3 nucleotides read TGCGCCAGCAGCCCGACAGGGAACTACGAGCAGTACTTC.

This rearrangement joins TRBV18 to TRBJ2-1; TRBD2 agrees at 9 bases. V shed 3 bases and J 4 bases; nucleotides not matched to a gene: 10. This CDR3 spans 17 amino acids. Germline V gene data show CDR1 as KGHSH and CDR2 as LQKENI. CDR3 sequence (DNA): TGTGCCAGCTCACCCCGGGTAGCGGGAGATCATTACAATGAGCAGTTCTTC. Encoded protein: CASSPRVAGDHYNEQFF.

J is TRBJ2-7 and V is TRBV7-2, with 8 positions matching TRBD2. V lost 7 bases and J lost 3; bases outside the gene matches: 5. The CDR3 has 13 amino acids. Per germline, CDR1 SGHTA and CDR2 FQGNSA. The CDR3 protein is CASTGLGFYEQYF. In DNA form, the CDR3 reads TGTGCCAGCACGGGACTAGGATTCTACGAGCAGTACTTC.

The V and J genes are TRBV2 and TRBJ2-5; 12 nucleotides line up with TRBD1. Germline CDR1 is SNHLY and CDR2 is FYNNEI. V shed 5 bases and J 1 base; nucleotides not matched to a gene: 11. The CDR3 totals 18 residues. CDR3 sequence (DNA): TGTGCCAGCAGTACCCGGGACAGGGGGCAGTTGGGCCAAGAGACCCAGTACTTC. It yields the protein CASSTRDRGQLGQETQYF.

The chain uses TRBV6-2 or TRBV6-3 and TRBJ2-1, with TRBD2 matching over 10 bases. The V gene end was trimmed by 0 bases and the J gene end by 9 bases; junction bases not matched to a gene: 14. Germline V gene sequence: CDR1 MNHEY, CDR2 SVGEGT. The CDR3 totals 18 residues. DNA for the CDR3: TGTGCCAGCAGTTACTCTATCTCTAGCGGGAGTCGGGACGGTGAGCAGTTCTTC. As protein: CASSYSISSGSRDGEQFF.

This sequence joins TRBV2 and TRBJ1-5; 8 bases match TRBD1. The CDR3 extends over 14 amino acids. Looked up from germline, CDR1 is SNHLY and CDR2 is FYNNEI. The V and J ends lost 7 bases and 6 bases, in that order; junction bases with no gene match: 8. The CDR3 DNA reads TGTGCCAGCAATGGGCAGGGGGCTACTCAGCCCCAGCATTTT. Protein: CASNGQGATQPQHF.

V gene TRBV10-3 combines with J gene TRBJ2-3; TRBD2 matches at 7 bases. The trim removed 6 bases at V and 5 bases at J, leaving 8 bases unmatched. This CDR3 comprises 14 residues. Germline assignment: CDR1 ENHRY and CDR2 SYGVKD. The CDR3 protein is CAIRTSEFRDTQYF. Written as DNA, the CDR3 is TGTGCCATCAGAACTAGCGAGTTTCGAGATACGCAGTATTTT.

Details on this clone: This sample also contains other DNA sequences that code for the same CDR3. This chain joins TRBV5-6 and TRBJ1-1; D is perhaps TRBD1 (6 bases). Trimming left V 5 bases short and J 4 bases short, with 15 bases between. Germline values: CDR1 SGHDT, CDR2 YYEEEE. This CDR3 is 14 amino acids long. This CDR3 reads CASSSYVGGTEAFF. The CDR3 region has the DNA TGTGCCAGCAGTTCCTACGTAGGGGGCACTGAAGCTTTCTTT. The whole variable domain, filled in from reference TRBV5-6 and TRBJ1-1, reads DAGVTQSPTHLIKTRGQQVTLRCSPKSGHDTVSWYQQALGQGPQFIFQYYEEEERQRGNFPDRFSGHQFPNYSSELNVNALLLGDSALYLCASSSYVGGTEAFFGQGTRLTVV.

The J gene is TRBJ1-1, the V gene TRBV19; 9 nucleotides align to TRBD1. This CDR3 is 14 amino acids long. The germline gives CDR1 LNHDA, CDR2 SQIVND (reference sequence). CDR3 sequence: CGSGTGHKGTEAFF. DNA for the CDR3: TGTGGATCAGGGACAGGGCATAAGGGCACTGAAGCTTTCTTT.

This chain uses TRBV10-2 with TRBJ1-2; 12 positions match TRBD1. Losses at the gene ends were 6 bases for V and 3 bases for J; bases not matched to a gene: 8. In germline, CDR1 is WSHSY, CDR2 SAAADI. The CDR3 runs to 16 residues. The CDR3 nucleotides are TGCGCCAGCAGGGGGGGACAGGGGGCTTTCTACTATGGCTACACCTTC. Protein: CASRGGQGAFYYGYTF.

This clone was counted once. V usage is TRBV4-1 and J usage is TRBJ1-5, with 7 bases identical to TRBD1. After removal of 4 bases from V and 7 bases from J, the junction contained 10 bases not matched to a gene. CDR3 length equals 15 residues. CDR1 is MGHRA, CDR2 YSYEKL, per germline. The CDR3 spells CASSLSGQLMQPQHF. The CDR3 nucleotides are TGCGCCAGCAGCCTCTCGGGACAGCTTATGCAGCCCCAGCATTTT.

V is TRBV3-1 (or the pseudogene TRBV3-2) and J is TRBJ1-1; the D gene is possibly TRBD1 (6 bases). The ends were cut back, 1 base at V and 7 bases at J, with 13 bases in the middle. Germline loops: CDR1 LGHDT, CDR2 YNNKEL (reference sequence). This CDR3 spans 14 amino acids. As DNA, the CDR3 is TGTGCCAGCAGCCAAGTTACAGGGACCCGTGAAGCTTTCTTT. It encodes CASSQVTGTREAFF.

This chain connects TRBV7-9 to TRBJ2-5; D may be TRBD2 (6 bases). V lost 5 bases and J 1 base, leaving 14 bases between the germline ends. The germline V gene encodes CDR1 SEHNR and CDR2 FQNEAQ (reference sequence). The CDR3 is 15 residues long. The CDR3 region has the DNA TGTGCCAGCAGCAAGGGACTTCGCCCCCAAGAGACCCAGTACTTC. Translated: CASSKGLRPQETQYF.

In this sample, this clone turned up a few times. The CDR3 sequence: CASSLVGDWRSSYEQYF. The CDR3 nucleotides are TGCGCCAGCAGCTTGGTGGGTGACTGGAGGAGCTCCTACGAGCAGTACTTC. The gene calls are TRBV5-1 and TRBJ2-7; perhaps TRBD2 as D (5 bases). V was shortened by 0 bases and J by 0 bases, with 16 bases between the two germline ends. Germline-derived CDR1 and CDR2 are SGHRS and YFSETQ. The CDR3 consists of 17 residues. The full variable domain, completed using reference TRBV5-1 and TRBJ2-7, is KAGVTQTPRYLIKTRGQQVTLSCSPISGHRSVSWYQQTPGQGLQFLFEYFSETQRNKGNFPGRFSGRQFSNSRSEMNVSTLELGDSALYLCASSLVGDWRSSYEQYFGPGTRLTVT.

The chain is built from TRBV6-4 and TRBJ1-6; 7 bases line up with TRBD1. V dropped 3 bases and J dropped 9; count of bases not matched to a gene: 8. CDR1 is MRHNA and CDR2 is SNTAGT in the germline V gene. CDR3 length equals 15 residues. CDR3 nucleotide sequence: TGTGCCAGCAGTGAGCGTCCGGGACAGTCTTCACCCCTCCACTTT. This encodes CASSERPGQSSPLHF.